The entry below gives a single T cell receptor beta chain sequence along with its context. This specimen comes from a study of blood T cell repertoires in COVID-19. Study-wide context: Specimens from acute and convalescent COVID-19 originated in the United States, Italy and Spain.

The CDR3 has 13 amino acids. Trimming removed 4 bases at V and 4 bases at J, with 8 bases between. Germline assignment: CDR1 MDHEN and CDR2 SYDVKM. The authors' processing: Estimates of nucleated cell counts were drawn from the amplification of reference gene primers. Profiled with immunoSEQ multiplex PCR; TCRdb holds only in-frame clones, not every one. V and J calls and clone size are those listed in that table; D and trimming were worked out from the DNA. The table lists about 14,000 clones, 85% to 90% of them singletons, with 13% to 15% in the top ten. Sequenced sample: peripheral blood. The chain joins TRBV28 to TRBJ2-1; no clear D. This TCR came from a middle-aged man with active COVID-19. CDR3 DNA: TGTGCCAGCAGTTCCCACACGTACAATGAGCAGTTCTTC. The encoded protein is CASSSHTYNEQFF.